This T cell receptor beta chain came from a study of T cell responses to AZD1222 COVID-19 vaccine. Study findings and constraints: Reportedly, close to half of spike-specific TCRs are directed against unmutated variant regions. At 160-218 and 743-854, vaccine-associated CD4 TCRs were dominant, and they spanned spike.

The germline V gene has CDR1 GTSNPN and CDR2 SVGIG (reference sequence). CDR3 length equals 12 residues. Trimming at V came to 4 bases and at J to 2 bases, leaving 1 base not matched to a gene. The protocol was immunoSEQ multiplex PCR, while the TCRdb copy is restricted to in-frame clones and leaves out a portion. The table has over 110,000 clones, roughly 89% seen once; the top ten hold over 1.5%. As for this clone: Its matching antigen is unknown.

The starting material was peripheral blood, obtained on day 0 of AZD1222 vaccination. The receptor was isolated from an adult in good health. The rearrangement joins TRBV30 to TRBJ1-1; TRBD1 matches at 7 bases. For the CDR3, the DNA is TGTGCCTGGAACAGGGGTAACACTGAAGCTTTCTTT. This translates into CAWNRGNTEAFF.